The sequence of this T cell receptor beta chain was determined in a study of blood T cell repertoires in COVID-19. The overall study: Both acute and convalescent COVID-19 samples were obtained from the United States, Italy and Spain.

Some clones are missing from TCRdb's copy, which holds only in-frame ones; the method was immunoSEQ multiplex PCR. The sample consists of about 270,000 clones, around 89% of them appearing once. The participants were between 18 and 89 years old and came from roughly 24 US areas. This CDR3 is 13 amino acids long. The germline CDR1 and CDR2 sequences are SNHLY and FYNNEI. The V and J ends lost 8 bases and 2 bases respectively, with 11 bases between them. This clone appeared a single time. The chain couples TRBV2 to TRBJ2-3, with a weak D call TRBD2 (5 bases). This TCR derives from a woman aged 25 to 45 with acute COVID-19. Sequencing input: PBMCs or T cells enriched from blood (not recorded which). CDR3 bases: TGTGCCAGCCGGACTCTGTTCACAGATACGCAGTATTTT. As protein: CASRTLFTDTQYF.